This entry lists 32 T cell receptor beta chains sequenced from one sample in a study of T cells in Graves' hyperthyroidism and ophthalmopathy. Regions amplified from RNA transcripts were the TCR beta CDR3 regions. TCR CDR3 underwent first-round RT-PCR with the HTBI primer set. TCRdb ran MiXCR on the multiplex PCR reads and lists one entry per CDR3 protein. Found here are approximately 600,000 distinct CDR3 sequences, roughly 14% of them singletons; the top ten hold roughly 4.3%. The source material was blood. These TCRs come from a woman between 35 and 50 years old with Graves' ophthalmopathy.

This clonotype was detected a few times. This chain links TRBV19 with TRBJ1-2, with 7 nucleotides matching TRBD1. The CDR3 consists of 16 residues. Germline V gene lookup returns CDR1 LNHDA and CDR2 SQIVND (reference sequence). V was pared by 3 bases and J by 8 bases, with 15 bases of the junction left unmatched. CDR3 protein: CASSIDRVPTLSGYTF. Here the CDR3 DNA reads TGTGCCAGTAGTATTGACAGGGTACCCACGTTAAGCGGCTACACCTTC.

The rearrangement links TRBV6-5 to TRBJ2-5; D is possibly TRBD2 (5 bases). Per germline, CDR1 MNHEY and CDR2 SVGAGI. Trimming stripped 0 bases from V and 2 bases from J, with 13 bases between. The CDR3 loop spans 16 amino acids. CDR3 loop: CASSYSLGLGQETQYF. CDR3 sequence (DNA): TGTGCCAGCAGTTACTCCCTTGGACTGGGTCAAGAGACCCAGTACTTC.

This clonotype was detected many times. This chain connects TRBV6-5 to TRBJ2-7; D remains ambiguous. Trimming removed 2 bases from V and 2 bases from J, with 10 bases in between. This CDR3 spans 14 amino acids. The germline gives CDR1 MNHEY, CDR2 SVGAGI. The CDR3 sequence is CASSYVGHTYEQYF. The CDR3 region has the DNA TGTGCCAGCAGTTACGTAGGGCATACCTACGAGCAGTACTTC.

This clonotype was seen repeatedly, ten times or more. The chain recombines TRBV12-3 or TRBV12-4 with TRBJ2-7; D remains unclear. Trimming took 5 bases from V and 4 from J, leaving 9 bases between them. The CDR3 covers 12 residues. The CDR3 loop reads CASSQEIYEQYF. CDR3 bases: TGTGCCAGCAGTCAAGAAATTTACGAGCAGTACTTC.

In this sample, this clonotype turned up a few times. The gene calls are TRBV5-1 and TRBJ2-3; possibly TRBD1 for D (5 bases). This CDR3 comprises 14 residues. Trimming removed 4 bases at V and 2 bases at J, with 11 bases between. Germline assignment: CDR1 SGHRS and CDR2 YFSETQ. The CDR3 DNA is TGCGCCAGCAGCGGAACAGGTTTCACAGATACGCAGTATTTT. Translating it yields CASSGTGFTDTQYF.

This clonotype was seen more than once but under ten times. This chain links TRBV14 with TRBJ1-1, with D possibly being TRBD1 (5 bases). Germline V gene sequence: CDR1 SGHDN, CDR2 FVKESK. Trimming pared 3 bases from V and 2 bases from J, leaving 13 bases between. The CDR3 runs to 15 residues. The CDR3 region has the DNA TGTGCCAGCAGCCATTCGAGGACAACCAACACTGAAGCTTTCTTT. Encoded protein: CASSHSRTTNTEAFF.

The sample holds many counts of this clonotype. The chain recombines TRBV11-2 with TRBJ2-7, with 8 bases matching TRBD1. Germline V gene lookup returns CDR1 SGHAT and CDR2 FQNNGV. V shed 1 base and J 6 bases; nucleotides not matched to a gene: 17. This CDR3 is built from 18 residues. CDR3 loop: CASSLGTTRGQGTGEQYF. The CDR3 nucleotides are TGTGCCAGCAGCTTAGGGACCACTAGAGGACAGGGAACGGGCGAGCAGTACTTC.

This clonotype was observed at least ten times. V usage is TRBV5-6 and J usage is TRBJ1-2, with 10 nucleotides matching TRBD1. The length of the CDR3 is 15 residues. CDR1 is SGHDT, CDR2 YYEEEE, per germline. J lost 3 bases, V lost 4 bases, and 6 bases had no gene match. For the CDR3, the DNA is TGTGCCAGCAGCCCGAGGGACAGGGGATACTATGGCTACACCTTC. Its protein product is CASSPRDRGYYGYTF.

The sample holds many counts of this clonotype. This rearrangement joins TRBV7-9 to TRBJ2-7, with TRBD2 matching over 10 bases. Germline CDR1 is SEHNR and CDR2 is FQNEAQ (reference sequence). The CDR3 runs to 16 residues. V trimming: 5 bases; J trimming: 6 bases; junction bases outside the gene matches: 13. The DNA of the CDR3 is TGTGCCAGCAGCCCGGGACTAGCGAACATCCCGGGCGAGCAGTACTTC. Encoded protein: CASSPGLANIPGEQYF.

Concerning this clonotype: One end of the junction is discordant with germline, which a read error may explain. The chain recombines TRBV7-9 with TRBJ1-3; D unclear. Germline CDR1 reads SEHNR; CDR2 reads FQNEAQ (reference sequence). The CDR3 is made up of 14 amino acids. CDR3 loop: CASRTGNSENTIYF. CDR3 nucleotide sequence: TGTGCCAGCAGAACCGGGAACTCTGAAAACACCATATATTTT.

This clonotype was detected many times. The J gene is TRBJ2-7, the V gene TRBV11-3; TRBD2 matches at 12 bases. This CDR3 has 17 amino acids. Germline CDR1 SGHNT, CDR2 YENEEA. V lost 4 bases, J lost 6 bases, and 13 bases stayed unmatched. CDR3 in DNA: TGTGCCAGCAGCTCCGCAACCCTAGCGGGAGGGCGGGGCGAGCAGTACTTC. It is translated as CASSSATLAGGRGEQYF.

A few counts support this clonotype. The gene calls are TRBV19 and TRBJ1-5; the D is unclear. V lost 7 bases to trimming and J lost 4 bases, with 8 bases between them. CDR1 is LNHDA and CDR2 is SQIVND in the germline V gene (reference sequence). This CDR3 is built from 12 residues. CDR3 loop: CASTRSNQPQHF. Written as DNA, the CDR3 is TGTGCCAGTACCCGCTCAAATCAGCCCCAGCATTTT.

A remark on this clonotype: It may be a read error: a sequence one base away is much more abundant. A read error is likely, as this CDR3 ends without the conserved phenylalanine or tryptophan. The chain carries TRBV12-3 or TRBV12-4 and TRBJ2-2, with a tentative D call TRBD1 (5 bases). V lost 6 bases, J lost 4 bases, and 18 bases lay in between. The CDR3 extends over 16 amino acids. The CDR3 coding sequence is TGTGCCAGCAGCTTAACCAGACAGCAACCCACCGGGGAGCTGTTTCTT. Translation: CASSLTRQQPTGELFL.

This clonotype was seen many times. This chain joins TRBV6-7 and TRBJ2-7; no clear D gene. TRBV6-7 qualifies as an ORF whose function is uncertain. This CDR3 contains 12 residues. The ends were cut back, 11 bases at V and 6 bases at J, with 17 bases in the middle. DNA for the CDR3: TGTGCCCTGTGGAATGAGCCACGCGAGCAGTACTTC. Amino acids: CALWNEPREQYF.

This clonotype was observed many times. The J gene is TRBJ2-1, the V gene TRBV7-3; D tentatively fits TRBD1 or TRBD2 (5 bases each). The germline CDR1 and CDR2 sequences are SGHTA and FQGTGA. Trimming took off 1 base at V and 10 bases at J, with 14 bases between the two ends. The length of the CDR3 is 14 residues. CDR3 DNA sequence: TGTGCCAGCAGCTTAAGTGCGGGTTGGGGCGAGCAGTTCTTC. Its protein product is CASSLSAGWGEQFF.

This clonotype was detected many times. V and J are TRBV28 and TRBJ2-7, with 9 bases aligning to TRBD2. Germline V CDR1 and CDR2: MDHEN, SYDVKM. The CDR3 contains 15 residues. Trimming cost V 3 bases and J 4 bases; bases outside gene matches: 7. Here the CDR3 reads CASSFLAGGGYEQYF. The CDR3 DNA reads TGTGCCAGCAGTTTTCTGGCGGGAGGGGGATACGAGCAGTACTTC.

The gene calls are TRBV11-2 and TRBJ1-5; TRBD1 might be the D (6 bases). The CDR3 runs 16 residues. Germline V gene data show CDR1 as SGHAT and CDR2 as FQNNGV. V lost 0 bases and J 2 bases, leaving 11 bases between the germline ends. CDR3: CASSLDTGRGNQPQHF. The CDR3 DNA reads TGTGCCAGCAGCTTAGATACAGGGAGGGGCAATCAGCCCCAGCATTTT. Drawing the rest from reference TRBV11-2 and TRBJ1-5, the complete variable domain is EAGVAQSPRYKIIEKRQSVAFWCNPISGHATLYWYQQILGQGPKLLIQFQNNGVVDDSQLPKDRFSAERLKGVDSTLKIQPAKLEDSAVYLCASSLDTGRGNQPQHFGDGTRLSIL.

This clonotype was detected only a few times. The chain links TRBV27 to TRBJ2-7; 11 nucleotides agree with TRBD2. Germline V gene sequence: CDR1 MNHEY, CDR2 SMNVEV (reference sequence). The CDR3 runs to 13 residues. V lost 2 bases to trimming and J lost 8 bases; unmatched junction nucleotides: 2. In DNA, the CDR3 is TGTGCCAGCAGTTTAGCTAGCGGGAGGCAGCAGTACTTC. This translates into CASSLASGRQQYF.

This clonotype has a count of ten or more. The V call is TRBV10-3, the J call TRBJ2-7, with D possibly TRBD1 on 6 matching bases. CDR3 size: 14 residues. Germline V gene sequence: CDR1 ENHRY, CDR2 SYGVKD. Trimming shortened V by 5 bases and J by 2 bases, and 13 bases separated the two germline ends. The CDR3 is CAISSTGATYEQYF. In nucleotides, the CDR3 is TGTGCCATCAGTTCGACAGGCGCTACCTACGAGCAGTACTTC.

The rearrangement links TRBV6-5 to TRBJ2-7; D remains unclear. V was shortened by 1 base and J by 7 bases, with 17 bases between the two germline ends. The CDR3 has 15 amino acids. Germline V gene lookup returns CDR1 MNHEY and CDR2 SVGAGI. The CDR3 DNA reads as TGTGCCAGCAGTTACTACCCCCCACCTAGGCGAGAGCAGTACTTC. Residues: CASSYYPPPRREQYF.

This clonotype was counted at least ten times. The chain is built from TRBV20-1 and TRBJ1-1; 8 nucleotides match TRBD1. Germline values: CDR1 DFQATT, CDR2 SNEGSKA (reference sequence). Trimming removed 0 bases from V and 1 base from J; junction bases left unmatched: 4. This CDR3 has 15 residues. For the CDR3, the DNA is TGCAGTGCTAGAGACCGAGGACAGGGGAACACTGAAGCTTTCTTT. This translates into CSARDRGQGNTEAFF.

This clonotype appeared once. The chain has TRBV12-3 or TRBV12-4 and TRBJ2-5; 9 nucleotides match TRBD2. Trimming cost V 3 bases and J 3 bases; bases outside gene matches: 5. The CDR3 runs 15 residues. CDR3 amino acids: CASSLPSGMEETQYF. For the CDR3, the DNA is TGTGCCAGCAGTTTGCCTAGCGGGATGGAAGAGACCCAGTACTTC.

This clonotype was seen many times. The rearrangement links TRBV6-2 or TRBV6-3 to TRBJ2-7; D is possibly TRBD2 (6 bases). CDR3 length: 14 residues. V was shortened by 10 bases and J by 0 bases, with 16 bases between the two germline ends. The germline V gene encodes CDR1 MNHEY and CDR2 SVGEGT. For the CDR3, the DNA is TGTGCCATCTCCAGGGCGGGGACCTCCTACGAGCAGTACTTC. Amino acid sequence: CAISRAGTSYEQYF.

The chain employs TRBV7-9 and TRBJ1-1; D unresolved. This CDR3 contains 15 residues. Trimming removed 0 bases from V and 4 bases from J, with 12 bases in between. Germline V lookup: CDR1 SEHNR, CDR2 FQNEAQ (reference sequence). CDR3 bases: TGTGCCAGCAGCTTAGCCCAGTTTTTGCCCACTGAAGCTTTCTTT. Protein product: CASSLAQFLPTEAFF.

This clonotype was picked up many times. This rearrangement joins TRBV28 to TRBJ2-2; 13 bases fit TRBD2. Unmatched junction bases numbered 10, after V lost 6 bases and J lost 3 bases. From germline, CDR1 is MDHEN and CDR2 SYDVKM. CDR3 length equals 18 residues. The CDR3, as DNA: TGTGCCAGCAGCCCGTGGACTAGCGGGAGACCATACACCGGGGAGCTGTTTTTT. Its translation: CASSPWTSGRPYTGELFF.

V is TRBV6-2 or TRBV6-3 and J is TRBJ1-1, with 7 bases that match TRBD1. The CDR3 contains 14 residues. Germline values: CDR1 MNHEY, CDR2 SVGEGT. Trimming removed 6 bases from V and 4 bases from J; junction bases left unmatched: 8. The DNA for the CDR3 is TGTGCCAGCAGAGGACAGGAGAGGGGCACTGAAGCTTTCTTT. Translating it yields CASRGQERGTEAFF.

This clonotype showed up just a few times. In DNA, the CDR3 is TGTGCCTGGAGTGTATGGGGCAACTATGGCTACACCTTC. Amino acids: CAWSVWGNYGYTF. The rearrangement joins TRBV30 to TRBJ1-2, with a possible D match to TRBD1 (5 bases). The V gene lost 0 bases and the J gene lost 2 bases, with 7 bases spanning the gap. This CDR3 has 13 residues. Germline V gene data show CDR1 as GTSNPN and CDR2 as SVGIG (reference sequence). The full variable domain, its missing parts supplied by reference TRBV30 and TRBJ1-2, is SQTIHQWPATLVQPVGSPLSLECTVEGTSNPNLYWYRQAAGRGLQLLFYSVGIGQISSEVPQNLSASRPQDRQFILSSKKLLLSDSGFYLCAWSVWGNYGYTFGSGTRLTVV.

Many counts were recorded for this clonotype. The chain recombines TRBV11-2 with TRBJ2-4; 16 bases line up with TRBD2. Germline CDR1 is SGHAT and CDR2 is FQNNGV. V lost 3 bases, J lost 8 bases, and 19 bases stayed unmatched. CDR3 size: 21 residues. CDR3 DNA sequence: TGTGCCAGCAGCTTCGGGACTAGCGGGAGGGTATCAATATCCCCCCGTGACATTCAGTACTTC. This translates into CASSFGTSGRVSISPRDIQYF. Combining the CDR3 with reference TRBV11-2 and TRBJ2-4 gives the whole variable domain EAGVAQSPRYKIIEKRQSVAFWCNPISGHATLYWYQQILGQGPKLLIQFQNNGVVDDSQLPKDRFSAERLKGVDSTLKIQPAKLEDSAVYLCASSFGTSGRVSISPRDIQYFGAGTRLSVL.

This clonotype was counted a few times. The chain couples TRBV4-1 to TRBJ1-2; tentative D call: TRBD1 (5 bases). With 0 bases removed from V and 4 bases from J, the gap between germline ends came to 15 bases. This CDR3 contains 16 residues. Germline CDR1 and CDR2: MGHRA and YSYEKL. This CDR3 is CASSQDERNRIYGYTF. In nucleotides, the CDR3 is TGCGCCAGCAGCCAAGATGAACGTAACAGGATCTATGGCTACACCTTC.

This chain uses TRBV11-1 with TRBJ1-1, with TRBD1 matching 10 bases. Germline CDR1 reads SGHAT; CDR2 reads FQDESV (reference sequence). V lost 5 bases and J lost 4; bases outside the gene matches: 10. The CDR3 runs 16 residues. CDR3: CASSPLRQGATTEAFF. CDR3 nucleotide sequence: TGTGCCAGCAGCCCCCTAAGACAGGGGGCGACCACTGAAGCTTTCTTT.

This clonotype was observed many times. The chain links TRBV20-1 to TRBJ1-5, with TRBD1 matching over 9 bases. This CDR3 spans 17 amino acids. The ends lost 0 bases at V and 1 base at J; junction bases unmatched: 7. Per germline, CDR1 DFQATT and CDR2 SNEGSKA (reference sequence). The CDR3 is CSARDPGTGSSNQPQHF. The CDR3 region has the DNA TGCAGTGCTAGAGATCCCGGGACAGGGTCAAGCAATCAGCCCCAGCATTTT.

Many counts were recorded for this clonotype. The chain couples TRBV30 to TRBJ1-2; D might be TRBD1 (6 bases). The CDR3 has 14 residues. V was clipped by 0 bases and J by 5 bases, with 13 bases between them. Germline CDR1 reads GTSNPN; CDR2 reads SVGIG (reference sequence). The CDR3 sequence: CAWSVRGGYYGYTF. The CDR3 bases are TGTGCCTGGAGTGTACGTGGGGGCTATTATGGCTACACCTTC.